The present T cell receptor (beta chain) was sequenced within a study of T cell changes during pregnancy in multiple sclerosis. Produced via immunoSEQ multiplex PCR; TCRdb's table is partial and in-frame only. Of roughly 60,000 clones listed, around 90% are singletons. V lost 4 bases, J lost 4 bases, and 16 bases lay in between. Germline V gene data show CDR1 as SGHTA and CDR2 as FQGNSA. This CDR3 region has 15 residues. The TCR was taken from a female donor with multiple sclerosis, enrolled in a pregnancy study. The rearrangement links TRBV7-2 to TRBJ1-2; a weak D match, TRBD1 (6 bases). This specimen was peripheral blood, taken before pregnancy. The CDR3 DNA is TGTGCCAGCAGCTCTCGGGGGGCTACCACCTATGGCTACACCTTC. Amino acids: CASSSRGATTYGYTF.